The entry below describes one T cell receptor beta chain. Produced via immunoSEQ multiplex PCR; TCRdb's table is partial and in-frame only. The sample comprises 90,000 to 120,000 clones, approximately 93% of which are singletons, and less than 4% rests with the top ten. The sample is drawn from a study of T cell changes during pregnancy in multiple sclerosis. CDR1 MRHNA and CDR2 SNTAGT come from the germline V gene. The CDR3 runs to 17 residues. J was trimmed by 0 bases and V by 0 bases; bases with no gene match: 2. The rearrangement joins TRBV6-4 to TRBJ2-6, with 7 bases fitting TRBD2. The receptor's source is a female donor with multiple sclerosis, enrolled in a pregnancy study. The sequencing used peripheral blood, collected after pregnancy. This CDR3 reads CASSDSGGGSGANVLTF. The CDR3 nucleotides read TGTGCCAGCAGTGACTCGGGGGGGGGCTCTGGGGCCAACGTCCTGACTTTC.